This T cell receptor (beta chain) stems from a study of vaccination and CD4 T cells after COVID-19. With the Oncomine TCR Beta short-read assay, DNA from cultured CD4+ T cells was sequenced. Using its own MiXCR run on the PCR reads, TCRdb lists one record per CDR3 protein. The sample shows roughly 4,300 distinct CDR3 sequences, more than 65% of them seen only once. This clonotype showed up just a few times. The target antigen is unknown. The treatment denotes: approximately 9-day PBMC culture with coronavirus spike peptide pools or control peptides (ViraFEST assay). Patients returned positive PCR results between March and December 2020, earlier than US Alpha, Beta and Delta variants. This receptor was identified in a human donor who had recovered from COVID-19. Sequencing used CD4+ T cells from blood, cultured in vitro.

CDR3 DNA: TGTGCCAGCACCCCGGACCCCTCCGGAGGGCCCCAGCATTTT. It yields the protein CASTPDPSGGPQHF. The genes are TRBV6-1 and TRBJ1-5; D call uncertain. This CDR3 spans 14 amino acids. The ends were cut back, 7 bases at V and 9 bases at J, with 19 bases in the middle. In germline, CDR1 is MNHNS, CDR2 SASEGT.